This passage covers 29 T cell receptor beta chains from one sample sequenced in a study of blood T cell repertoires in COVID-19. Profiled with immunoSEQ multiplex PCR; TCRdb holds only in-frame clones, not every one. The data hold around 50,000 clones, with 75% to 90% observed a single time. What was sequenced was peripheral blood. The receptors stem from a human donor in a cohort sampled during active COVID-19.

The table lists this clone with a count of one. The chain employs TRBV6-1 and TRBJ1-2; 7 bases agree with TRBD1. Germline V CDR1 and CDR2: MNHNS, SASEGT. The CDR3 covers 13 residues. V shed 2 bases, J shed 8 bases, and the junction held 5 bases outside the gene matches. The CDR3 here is CASSERGTEGYTF. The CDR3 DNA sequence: TGTGCCAGCAGTGAAAGGGGGACAGAAGGCTACACCTTC.

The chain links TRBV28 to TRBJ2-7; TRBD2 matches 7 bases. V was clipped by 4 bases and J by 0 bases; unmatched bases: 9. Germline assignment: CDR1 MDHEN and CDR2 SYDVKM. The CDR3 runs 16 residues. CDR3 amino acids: CASSSFSSGSSYEQYF. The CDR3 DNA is TGTGCCAGCAGTTCCTTCTCTAGCGGCAGCTCCTACGAGCAGTACTTC.

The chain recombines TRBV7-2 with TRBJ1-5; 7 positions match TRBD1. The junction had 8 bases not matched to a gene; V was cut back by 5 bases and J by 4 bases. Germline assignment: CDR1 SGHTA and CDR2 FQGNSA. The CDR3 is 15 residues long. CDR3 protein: CASSLDRAKNQPQHF. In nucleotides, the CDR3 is TGTGCCAGCAGCCTCGACAGGGCGAAGAATCAGCCCCAGCATTTT.

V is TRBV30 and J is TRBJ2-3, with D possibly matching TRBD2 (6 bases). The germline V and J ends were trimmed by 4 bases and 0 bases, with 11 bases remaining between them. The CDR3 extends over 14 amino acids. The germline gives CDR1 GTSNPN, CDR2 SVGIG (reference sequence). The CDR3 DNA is TGTGCCTGGAAGTACGGGGGAAGCACAGATACGCAGTATTTT. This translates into CAWKYGGSTDTQYF.

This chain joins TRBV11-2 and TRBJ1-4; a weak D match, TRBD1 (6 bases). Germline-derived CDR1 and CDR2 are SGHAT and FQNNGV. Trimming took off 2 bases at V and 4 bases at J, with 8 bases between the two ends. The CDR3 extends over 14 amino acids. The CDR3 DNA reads TGTGCCAGCAGCTTATCACAGGGTAATGAAAAACTGTTTTTT. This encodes CASSLSQGNEKLFF.

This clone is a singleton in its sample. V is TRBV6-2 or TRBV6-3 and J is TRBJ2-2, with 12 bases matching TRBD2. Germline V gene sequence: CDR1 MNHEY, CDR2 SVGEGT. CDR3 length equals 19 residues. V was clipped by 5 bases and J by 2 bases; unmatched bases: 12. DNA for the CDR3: TGTGCCAGCAGTCTTCCCGGGACTAGCGGGCCTCGTAACACCGGGGAGCTGTTTTTT. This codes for CASSLPGTSGPRNTGELFF.

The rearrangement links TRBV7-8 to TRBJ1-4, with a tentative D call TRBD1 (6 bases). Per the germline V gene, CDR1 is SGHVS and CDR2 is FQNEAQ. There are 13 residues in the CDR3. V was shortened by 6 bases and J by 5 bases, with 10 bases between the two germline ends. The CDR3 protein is CASRKGTNEKLFF. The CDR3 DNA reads TGTGCCAGCAGAAAAGGGACAAATGAAAAACTGTTTTTT.

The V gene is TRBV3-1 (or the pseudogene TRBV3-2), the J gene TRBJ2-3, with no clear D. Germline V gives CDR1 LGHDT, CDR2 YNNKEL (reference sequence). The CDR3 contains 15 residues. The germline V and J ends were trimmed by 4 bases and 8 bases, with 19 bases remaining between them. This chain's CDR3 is CASSRDPRPEGTQYF. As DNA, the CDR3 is TGTGCCAGCAGCCGAGACCCCAGGCCTGAAGGTACGCAGTATTTT.

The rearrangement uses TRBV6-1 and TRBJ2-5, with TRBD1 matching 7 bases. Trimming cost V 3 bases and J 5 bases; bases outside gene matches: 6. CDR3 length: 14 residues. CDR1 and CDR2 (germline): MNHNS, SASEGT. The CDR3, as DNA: TGTGCCAGCAGTGAGCCGGGACAGACGGAGACCCAGTACTTC. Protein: CASSEPGQTETQYF.

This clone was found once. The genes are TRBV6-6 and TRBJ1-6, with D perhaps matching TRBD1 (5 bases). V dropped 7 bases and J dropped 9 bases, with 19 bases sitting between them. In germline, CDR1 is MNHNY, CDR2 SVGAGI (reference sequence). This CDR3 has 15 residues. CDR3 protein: CASTQARARGSPLHF. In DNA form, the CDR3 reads TGTGCCAGCACCCAGGCCAGGGCGAGAGGTTCACCCCTCCACTTT.

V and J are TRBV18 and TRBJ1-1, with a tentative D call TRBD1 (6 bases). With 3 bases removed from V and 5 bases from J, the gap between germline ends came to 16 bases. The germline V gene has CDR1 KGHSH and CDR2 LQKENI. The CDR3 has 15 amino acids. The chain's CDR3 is CASSPSQGRRTEAFF. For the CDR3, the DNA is TGTGCCAGCTCACCTAGTCAGGGGAGAAGGACTGAAGCTTTCTTT.

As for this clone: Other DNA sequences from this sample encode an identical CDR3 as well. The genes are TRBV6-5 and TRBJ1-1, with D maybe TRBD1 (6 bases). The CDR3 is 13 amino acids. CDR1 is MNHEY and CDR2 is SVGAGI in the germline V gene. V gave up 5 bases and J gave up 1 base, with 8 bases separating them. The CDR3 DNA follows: TGTGCCAGCAGTCGGACAGCGAACACTGAAGCTTTCTTT. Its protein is CASSRTANTEAFF.

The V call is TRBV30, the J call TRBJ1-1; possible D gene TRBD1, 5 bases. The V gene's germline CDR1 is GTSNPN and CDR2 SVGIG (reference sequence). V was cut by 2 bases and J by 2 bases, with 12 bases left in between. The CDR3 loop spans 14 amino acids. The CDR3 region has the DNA TGTGCCTGGAGTCCAGGGTACCCTAACACTGAAGCTTTCTTT. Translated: CAWSPGYPNTEAFF.

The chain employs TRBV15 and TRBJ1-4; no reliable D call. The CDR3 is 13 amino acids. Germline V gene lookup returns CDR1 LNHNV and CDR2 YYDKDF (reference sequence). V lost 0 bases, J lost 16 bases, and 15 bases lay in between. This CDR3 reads CATSRDLAGIPFF. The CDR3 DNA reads TGTGCCACCAGCAGAGATCTTGCGGGAATCCCGTTTTTT.

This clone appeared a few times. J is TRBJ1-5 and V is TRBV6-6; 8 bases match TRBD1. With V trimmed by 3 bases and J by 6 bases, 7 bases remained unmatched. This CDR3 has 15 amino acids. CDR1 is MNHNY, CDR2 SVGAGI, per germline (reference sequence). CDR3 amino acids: CASSYSGGEGQPQHF. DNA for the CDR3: TGTGCCAGCAGTTATTCAGGGGGCGAGGGTCAGCCCCAGCATTTT.

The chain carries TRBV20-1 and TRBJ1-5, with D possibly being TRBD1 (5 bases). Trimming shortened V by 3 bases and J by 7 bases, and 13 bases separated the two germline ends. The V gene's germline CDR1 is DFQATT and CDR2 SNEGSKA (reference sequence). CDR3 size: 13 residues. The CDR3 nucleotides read TGCAGTGCTAGTTATGGGGGGAGACAGCCCCAGCATTTT. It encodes CSASYGGRQPQHF.

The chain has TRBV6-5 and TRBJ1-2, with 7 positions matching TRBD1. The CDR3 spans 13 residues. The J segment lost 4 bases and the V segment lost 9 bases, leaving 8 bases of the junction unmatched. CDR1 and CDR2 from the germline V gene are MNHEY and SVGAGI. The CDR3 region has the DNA TGTGCCAGTCAGTCAGGGGACAGCTATGGCTACACCTTC. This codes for CASQSGDSYGYTF.

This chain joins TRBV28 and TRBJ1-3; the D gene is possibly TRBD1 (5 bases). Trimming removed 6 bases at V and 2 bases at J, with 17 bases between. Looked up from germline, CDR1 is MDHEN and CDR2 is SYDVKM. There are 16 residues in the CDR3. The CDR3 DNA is TGTGCCAGCAGCTCCGTGGGGGGTCCTCCTGGAAACACCATATATTTT. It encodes CASSSVGGPPGNTIYF.

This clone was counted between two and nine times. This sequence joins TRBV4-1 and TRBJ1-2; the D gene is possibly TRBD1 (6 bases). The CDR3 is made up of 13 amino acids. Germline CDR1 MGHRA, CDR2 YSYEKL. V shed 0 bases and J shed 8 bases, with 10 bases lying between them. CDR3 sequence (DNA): TGCGCCAGCAGCCAAGATCCGACAGGCGGCTACACCTTC. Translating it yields CASSQDPTGGYTF.

The CDR3 protein is CASSWGTGSYNEQFF. The CDR3 nucleotides are TGTGCCAGCAGCTGGGGGACAGGGTCCTACAATGAGCAGTTCTTC. This chain connects TRBV11-2 to TRBJ2-1, with 9 bases matching TRBD1. V lost 4 bases, J lost 1 base, and 2 bases stayed unmatched. This CDR3 spans 15 amino acids. CDR1 is SGHAT, CDR2 FQNNGV, per germline.

The CDR3: CASSLLVEQPQHF. The CDR3 nucleotides read TGTGCCAGCAGCTTATTAGTCGAACAGCCCCAGCATTTT. V gene TRBV7-2 combines with J gene TRBJ1-5; D remains unclear. There are 13 residues in the CDR3. CDR1 is SGHTA, CDR2 FQGNSA, per germline. V lost 2 bases and J lost 7, with 9 bases in between. The whole variable domain, remainder taken from reference TRBV7-2 and TRBJ1-5, is GAGVSQSPSNKVTEKGKDVELRCDPISGHTALYWYRQSLGQGLEFLIYFQGNSAPDKSGLPSDRFSAERTGGSVSTLTIQRTQQEDSAVYLCASSLLVEQPQHFGDGTRLSIL.

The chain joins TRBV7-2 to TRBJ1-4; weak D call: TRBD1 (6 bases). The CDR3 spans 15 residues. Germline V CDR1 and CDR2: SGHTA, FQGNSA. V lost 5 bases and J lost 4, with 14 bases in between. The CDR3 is CASSPYRQDNEKLFF. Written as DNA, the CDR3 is TGTGCCAGCAGCCCTTATAGACAGGATAATGAAAAACTGTTTTTT.

In DNA, the CDR3 is TGTGCCAGCAGCGTAGAGAACGGGAACACTGAAGCTTTCTTT. Its translation is CASSVENGNTEAFF. The V call is TRBV9, the J call TRBJ1-1; D is ambiguous. V dropped 0 bases and J dropped 1 base, with 7 bases sitting between them. CDR3 length: 14 residues. Germline CDR1 and CDR2: SGDLS and YYNGEE.

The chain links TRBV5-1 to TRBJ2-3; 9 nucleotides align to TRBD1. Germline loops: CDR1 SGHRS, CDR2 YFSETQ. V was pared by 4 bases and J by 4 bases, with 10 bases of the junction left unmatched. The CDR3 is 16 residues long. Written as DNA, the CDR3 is TGCGCCAGCAGCGCGACAGGGGGAGTGGTCGCAGATACGCAGTATTTT. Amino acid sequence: CASSATGGVVADTQYF.

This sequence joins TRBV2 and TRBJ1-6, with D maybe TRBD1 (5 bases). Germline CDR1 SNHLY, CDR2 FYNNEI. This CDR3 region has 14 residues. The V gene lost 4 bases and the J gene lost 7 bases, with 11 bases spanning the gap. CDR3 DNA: TGTGCCAGCAGTGCTCGACAGTTAAATTCACCCCTCCACTTT. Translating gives CASSARQLNSPLHF.

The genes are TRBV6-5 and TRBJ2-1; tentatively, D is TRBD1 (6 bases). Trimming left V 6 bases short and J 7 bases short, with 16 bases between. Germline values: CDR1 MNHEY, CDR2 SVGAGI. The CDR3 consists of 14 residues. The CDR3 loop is CASSFGQNRNEQFF. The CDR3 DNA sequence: TGTGCCAGCAGCTTCGGACAGAACCGGAATGAGCAGTTCTTC.

Here the CDR3 reads CASSLTGGLGGYTF. For the CDR3, the DNA is TGTGCCAGCAGTCTGACAGGGGGCTTGGGAGGCTACACCTTC. This rearrangement joins TRBV27 to TRBJ1-2; 10 nucleotides line up with TRBD1. Germline V gene sequence: CDR1 MNHEY, CDR2 SMNVEV (reference sequence). The CDR3 spans 14 residues. The V and J ends lost 5 bases and 8 bases, in that order; junction bases with no gene match: 8.

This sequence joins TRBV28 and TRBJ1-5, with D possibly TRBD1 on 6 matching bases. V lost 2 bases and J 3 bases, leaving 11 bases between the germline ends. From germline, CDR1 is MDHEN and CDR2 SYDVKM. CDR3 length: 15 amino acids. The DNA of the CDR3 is TGTGCCAGCAGTTTACTCTGGACAGTCAATCAGCCCCAGCATTTT. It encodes CASSLLWTVNQPQHF. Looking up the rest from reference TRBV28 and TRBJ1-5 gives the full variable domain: DVKVTQSSRYLVKRTGEKVFLECVQDMDHENMFWYRQDPGLGLRLIYFSYDVKMKEKGDIPEGYSVSREKKERFSLILESASTNQTSMYLCASSLLWTVNQPQHFGDGTRLSIL.

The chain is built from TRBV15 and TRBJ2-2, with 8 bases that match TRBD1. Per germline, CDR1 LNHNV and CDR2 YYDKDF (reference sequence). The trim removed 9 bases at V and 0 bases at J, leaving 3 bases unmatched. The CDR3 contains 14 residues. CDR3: CATRDRTNTGELFF. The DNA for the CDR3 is TGTGCCACGCGGGACAGGACGAACACCGGGGAGCTGTTTTTT. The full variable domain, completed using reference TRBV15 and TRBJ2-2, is DAMVIQNPRYQVTQFGKPVTLSCSQTLNHNVMYWYQQKSSQAPKLLFHYYDKDFNNEADTPDNFQSRRPNTSFCFLDIRSPGLGDTAMYLCATRDRTNTGELFFGEGSRLTVL.